This T cell receptor (beta chain) is drawn from a study of T cells after yellow fever vaccination. Study details: Fractions with few cells were prepared using SMART-Seq v4 Ultra Low Input. Study observations and caveats: Abundant clonotypes from the bulk population could have been carried over as contaminants into FACS-sorted repertoires.

TCRdb independently ran MiXCR on the 5' RACE reads; one entry per CDR3 protein. The repertoire includes 150,000 to 200,000 distinct CDR3 sequences, around 9.3% of them detected once, and roughly a third sits in the top ten. This clonotype came up a few times. Its antigen is not identified. The source of this sequence is a man between 18 and 29 years old who received the YFV17D yellow fever vaccine. This specimen consisted of CD8+ T cells sorted from PBMCs, obtained 45 days after the yellow fever booster vaccination.

The DNA for the CDR3 is TGCAGCGCGACCCACCCCCGGGGGCAGCACTATGGCTACACCTTC. It translates to CSATHPRGQHYGYTF. V gene TRBV29-1 combines with J gene TRBJ1-2; D might be TRBD1 (6 bases). The V end was cut by 7 bases, the J end by 3 bases, with 21 bases between. Germline CDR1 reads SQVTM; CDR2 reads ANQGSEA. The CDR3 covers 15 residues.